This T cell receptor beta chain is drawn from a study of PD-1 blockade in mismatch repair-deficient tumors. The CDR3 spans 15 residues. Per germline, CDR1 SGHTA and CDR2 FQGNSA. The ends were cut back, 2 bases at V and 2 bases at J, with 12 bases in the middle. Sequencing was performed with immunoSEQ multiplex PCR; in TCRdb, only in-frame clones are kept and a portion is missing. The repertoire holds tens of thousands of clones, with 65% to 85% as singletons. The TCR sequence derives from an adult with mismatch repair-deficient cancer. V usage is TRBV7-2 and J usage is TRBJ2-5; D unclear. Sequenced material: peripheral blood, taken 44 weeks after starting pembrolizumab. The CDR3 region has the DNA TGTGCCAGCAGCTTACAGGTTTCCCGGCAAGAGACCCAGTACTTC. It encodes CASSLQVSRQETQYF. The full variable domain, with the rest looked up from reference TRBV7-2 and TRBJ2-5, is GAGVSQSPSNKVTEKGKDVELRCDPISGHTALYWYRQSLGQGLEFLIYFQGNSAPDKSGLPSDRFSAERTGGSVSTLTIQRTQQEDSAVYLCASSLQVSRQETQYFGPGTRLLVL.